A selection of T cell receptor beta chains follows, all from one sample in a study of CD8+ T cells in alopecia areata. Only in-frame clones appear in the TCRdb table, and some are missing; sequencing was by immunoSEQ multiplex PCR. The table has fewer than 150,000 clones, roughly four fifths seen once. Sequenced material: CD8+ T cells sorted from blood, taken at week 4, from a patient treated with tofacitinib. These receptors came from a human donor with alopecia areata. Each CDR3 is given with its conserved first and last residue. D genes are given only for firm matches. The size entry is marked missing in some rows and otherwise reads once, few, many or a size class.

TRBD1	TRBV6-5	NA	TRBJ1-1	TGTGCCAGCAAAGACAGGGGACTCTTGAACACTGAAGCTTTCTTT	CASKDRGLLNTEAFF
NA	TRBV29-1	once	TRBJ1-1	TGCAGCGTACTACAGGGAATAGGCGAAGCTTTCTTT	CSVLQGIGEAFF
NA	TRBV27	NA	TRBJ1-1	TGTGCCAGCAGTCCCCGGGGCGCTACCGAAGCTTTCTTT	CASSPRGATEAFF
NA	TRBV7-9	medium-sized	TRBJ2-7	TGTGCCAGCAGCCCTACGTGGTCCACCTACGAGCAGTACTTC	CASSPTWSTYEQYF
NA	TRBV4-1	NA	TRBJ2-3	TGCGCCAGCAGCCAAGAAGCCGATACGCAGTATTTT	CASSQEADTQYF
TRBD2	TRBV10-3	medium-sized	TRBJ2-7	TGTGCCATCAGTGAATTTTCAGGGACTAGGGTACCCTACGAGCAGTACTTC	CAISEFSGTRVPYEQYF
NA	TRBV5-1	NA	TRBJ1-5	TGCGCCAGCAGCTTGGTGGAGGGACAGCCCCAGCATTTT	CASSLVEGQPQHF
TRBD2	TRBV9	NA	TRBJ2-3	TGTGCCAGCAGCCCTCGGGGGGGGGCTCTCACAGATACGCAGTATTTT	CASSPRGGALTDTQYF
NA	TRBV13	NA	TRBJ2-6	TGTGCCAGCAGCTTAAGGCCAGCCTCTGGGGCCAACGTCCTGACTTTC	CASSLRPASGANVLTF
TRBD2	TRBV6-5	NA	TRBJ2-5	TGTGCCAGCAGAATCACTAGCGGGGGCCAAGAGACCCAGTACTTC	CASRITSGGQETQYF
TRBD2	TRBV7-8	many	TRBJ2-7	TGTGCCAGCAGCGTTAGCGGGGGAAACTACGAGCAGTACTTC	CASSVSGGNYEQYF
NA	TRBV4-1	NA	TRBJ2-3	TGCGCCAGCAGCCAAGCCCCGGGTACAGATACGCAGTATTTT	CASSQAPGTDTQYF
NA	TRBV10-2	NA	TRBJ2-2	TGCGCCAGCAGCCTGGAACCCGGGGAGCTGTTTTTT	CASSLEPGELFF
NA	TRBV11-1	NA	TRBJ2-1	TGTGCCAGCAGCCACCCCAGGCTTAGCTCCTACAATGAGCAGTTCTTC	CASSHPRLSSYNEQFF
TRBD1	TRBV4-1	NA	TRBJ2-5	TGCGCCAGCAGCCCCCACCTAATGGGACAGGCGGGGGAGACCCAGTACTTC	CASSPHLMGQAGETQYF
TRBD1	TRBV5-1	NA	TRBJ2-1	TGCGCCAGCAGCTTGGGGGCAACAGGGGCCTACAATGAGCAGTTCTTC	CASSLGATGAYNEQFF